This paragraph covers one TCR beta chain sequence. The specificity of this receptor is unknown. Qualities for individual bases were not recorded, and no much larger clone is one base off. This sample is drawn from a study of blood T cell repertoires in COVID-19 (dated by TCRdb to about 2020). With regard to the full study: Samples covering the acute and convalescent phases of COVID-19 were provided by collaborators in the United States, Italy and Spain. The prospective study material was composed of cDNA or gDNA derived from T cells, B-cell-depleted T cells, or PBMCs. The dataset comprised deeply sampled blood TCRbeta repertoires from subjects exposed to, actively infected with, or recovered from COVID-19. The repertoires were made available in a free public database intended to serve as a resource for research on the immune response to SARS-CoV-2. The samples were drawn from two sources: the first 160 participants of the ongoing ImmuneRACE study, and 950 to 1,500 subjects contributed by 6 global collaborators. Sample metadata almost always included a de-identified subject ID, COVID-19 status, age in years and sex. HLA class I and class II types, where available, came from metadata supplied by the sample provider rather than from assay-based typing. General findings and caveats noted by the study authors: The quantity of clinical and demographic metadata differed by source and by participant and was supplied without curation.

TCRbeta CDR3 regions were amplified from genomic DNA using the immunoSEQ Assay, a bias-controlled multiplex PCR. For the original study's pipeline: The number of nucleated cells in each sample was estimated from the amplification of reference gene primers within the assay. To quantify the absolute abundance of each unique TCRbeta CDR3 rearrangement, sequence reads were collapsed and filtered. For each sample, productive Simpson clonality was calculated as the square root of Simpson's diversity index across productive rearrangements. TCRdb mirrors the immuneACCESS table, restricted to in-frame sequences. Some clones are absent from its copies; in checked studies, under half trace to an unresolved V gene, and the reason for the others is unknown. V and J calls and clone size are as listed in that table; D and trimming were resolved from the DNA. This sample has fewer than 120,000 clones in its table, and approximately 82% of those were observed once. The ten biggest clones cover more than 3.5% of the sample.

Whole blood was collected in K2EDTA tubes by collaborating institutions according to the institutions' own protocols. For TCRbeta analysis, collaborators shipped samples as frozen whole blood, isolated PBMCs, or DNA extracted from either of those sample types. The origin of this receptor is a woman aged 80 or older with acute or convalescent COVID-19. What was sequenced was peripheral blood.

The DNA is TGTGCCAGCTCACCATGGGGGGGAAGCATGAACACTGAAGCTTTCTTT. Translated, this gives CASSPWGGSMNTEAFF. The V and J genes are TRBV18 and TRBJ1-1; a tentative D match to TRBD1 spans 5 bases. V loses 2 bases, J loses 0 bases, and the germline ends lie 13 bases apart. From the cysteine through the phenylalanine, the CDR3 covers 16 amino acids. The read is trimmed to its CDR3 DNA, 48 bases read in frame from base 1. From a lookup of the germline V gene, CDR1 and CDR2 are KGHSH and LQKENI.